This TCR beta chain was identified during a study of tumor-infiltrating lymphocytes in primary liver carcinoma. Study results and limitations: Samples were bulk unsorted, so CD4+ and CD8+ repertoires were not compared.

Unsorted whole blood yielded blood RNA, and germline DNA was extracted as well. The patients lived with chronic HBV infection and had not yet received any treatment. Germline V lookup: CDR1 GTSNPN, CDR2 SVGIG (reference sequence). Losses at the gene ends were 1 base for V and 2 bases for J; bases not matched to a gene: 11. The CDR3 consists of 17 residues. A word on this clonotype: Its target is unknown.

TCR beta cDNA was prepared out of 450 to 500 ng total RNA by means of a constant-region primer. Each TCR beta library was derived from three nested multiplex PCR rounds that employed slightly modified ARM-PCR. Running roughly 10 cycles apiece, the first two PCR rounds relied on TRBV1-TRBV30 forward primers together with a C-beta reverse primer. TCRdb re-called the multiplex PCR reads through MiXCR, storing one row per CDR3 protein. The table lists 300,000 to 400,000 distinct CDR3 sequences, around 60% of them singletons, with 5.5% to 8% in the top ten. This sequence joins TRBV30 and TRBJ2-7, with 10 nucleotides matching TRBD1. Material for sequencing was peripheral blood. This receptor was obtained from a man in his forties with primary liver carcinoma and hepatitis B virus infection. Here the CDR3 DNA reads TGTGCCTGGAGTGGCAACATTAGGGGACAGGGGACCTACGAGCAGTACTTC. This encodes CAWSGNIRGQGTYEQYF.